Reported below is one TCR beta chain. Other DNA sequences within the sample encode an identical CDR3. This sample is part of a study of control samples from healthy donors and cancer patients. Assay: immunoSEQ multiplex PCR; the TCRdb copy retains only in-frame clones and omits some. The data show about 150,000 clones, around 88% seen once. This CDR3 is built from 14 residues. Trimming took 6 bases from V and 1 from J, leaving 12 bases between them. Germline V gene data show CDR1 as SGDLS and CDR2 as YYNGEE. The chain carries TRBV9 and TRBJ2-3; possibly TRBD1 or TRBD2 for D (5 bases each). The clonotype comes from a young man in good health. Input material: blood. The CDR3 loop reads CASTRGGGTDTQYF. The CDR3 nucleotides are TGTGCCAGCACTCGGGGCGGAGGCACAGATACGCAGTATTTT.